This entry features one T cell receptor (beta chain) sequence. Antigen: not known. UMI-labeled 5' RACE yielded the TRB cDNA libraries. TCRdb processed the 5' RACE reads again and assigns one entry to each CDR3 protein, with no DNA. The sample holds about 150,000 distinct CDR3 sequences. The sample originates from a study of CXCR3-negative and CXCR3-positive naive CD8 T cells. Whole-study findings and limits: CXCR3-positive naive cells had more hydrophobic TRB CDR3s than CXCR3-negative naive cells. Similar TRBV-TRBJ usage characterized naive CXCR3-negative and CXCR3-positive cells; memory cells differed. Partial loss of CXCR3 expression followed cryopreservation; most assays used fresh PBMCs.

CDR3 size: 14 residues. Source material: naive CXCR3+ CD8+ T cells from blood. Subset given: CD45RO-CCR7+CD27+CD95- naive CD8+ T cells expressing CXCR3 (TNR3+). The chain combines TRBV12-3 or TRBV12-4 with TRBJ2-7; lacking DNA, the TRBD2 call made by TCRdb goes unchecked. This TCR came from a human donor in good health. Some clones in this sample may be carry-over from other donors' samples. The CDR3 loop reads CASSLREHANEQYF.